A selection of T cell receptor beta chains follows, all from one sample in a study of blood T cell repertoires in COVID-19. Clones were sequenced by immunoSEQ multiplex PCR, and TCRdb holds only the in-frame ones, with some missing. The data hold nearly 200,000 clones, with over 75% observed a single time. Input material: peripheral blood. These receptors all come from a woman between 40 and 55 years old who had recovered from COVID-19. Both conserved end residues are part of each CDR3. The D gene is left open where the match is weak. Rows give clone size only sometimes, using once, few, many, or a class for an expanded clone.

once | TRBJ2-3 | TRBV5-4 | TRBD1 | TGTGCCAGCAGCCTGCGGGACAGGGGGCCTACGCAGTATTTT | CASSLRDRGPTQYF
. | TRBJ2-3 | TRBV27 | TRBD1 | TGTGCCAGCAGACCGGGACAGGGGGCAGATACGCAGTATTTT | CASRPGQGADTQYF
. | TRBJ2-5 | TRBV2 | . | TGTGCCAGCAGGCAAACCGGGACTTACAAAGAGACCCAGTACTTC | CASRQTGTYKETQYF
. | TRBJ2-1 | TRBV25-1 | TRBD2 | TGTGCCAGCAGTGTGGGGACTAGCGGCAATGAGCAGTTCTTC | CASSVGTSGNEQFF
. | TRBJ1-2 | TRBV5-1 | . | TGCGCCACCCGACTGACAGCTAACTATGGCTACACCTTC | CATRLTANYGYTF
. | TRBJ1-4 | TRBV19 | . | TGTGCCAGTAGTGTGCCGGGACTAACGAATGAAAAACTGTTTTTT | CASSVPGLTNEKLFF
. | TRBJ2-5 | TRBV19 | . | TGTGCCAGTAGTATCGAAGAGACCCAGTACTTC | CASSIEETQYF
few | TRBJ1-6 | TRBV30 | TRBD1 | TGTGCCTGGAGCACCGGGACAGGGAATGCACCCCTCCACTTT | CAWSTGTGNAPLHF
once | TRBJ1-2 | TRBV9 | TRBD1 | TGTGCCAGCAGCCCGACGACAGGGGACTATGGCTACACCTTC | CASSPTTGDYGYTF
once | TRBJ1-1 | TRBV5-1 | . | TGCGCCAGCAGCCTCAACGGGGAAGCTTTCTTT | CASSLNGEAFF
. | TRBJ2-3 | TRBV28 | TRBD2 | TGTGCCAGCAGTTCCCCGGGACTAGCCGCAACAGATACGCAGTATTTT | CASSSPGLAATDTQYF
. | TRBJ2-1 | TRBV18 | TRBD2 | TGTGCCAGCTCACCACCTGAACTAGCGGGAGGGCCTTTGAATGAGCAGTTCTTC | CASSPPELAGGPLNEQFF
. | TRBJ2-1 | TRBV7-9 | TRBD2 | TGTGCCAGCACCCCCGGGGGAGGGGCTTACAATGAGCAGTTCTTC | CASTPGGGAYNEQFF
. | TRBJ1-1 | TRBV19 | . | TGTGCCAGTAGTATAGGGACAGAGACTGAAGCTTTCTTT | CASSIGTETEAFF
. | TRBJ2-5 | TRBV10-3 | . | TGTGCCATCAGGGGACTGATCCAAGAGACCCAGTACTTC | CAIRGLIQETQYF
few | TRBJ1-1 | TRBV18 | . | TGTGCCAGCTCACCAATAACAGGGACCACTGAAGCTTTCTTT | CASSPITGTTEAFF
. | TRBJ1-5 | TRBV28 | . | TGTGCCAGCAGTTTAGGAGGGGACCACAGGCCCCAGCATTTT | CASSLGGDHRPQHF
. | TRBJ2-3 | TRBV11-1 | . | TGTGCCAGCAGCTTAGTCACAGAGCCCACAGATACGCAGTATTTT | CASSLVTEPTDTQYF
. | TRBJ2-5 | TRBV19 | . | TGTGCCAGTAGTGACCGGTTGAGGCTTATTTTAGAGACCCAGTACTTC | CASSDRLRLILETQYF
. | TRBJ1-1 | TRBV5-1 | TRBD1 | TGCGCCAGCAGCTTGGGTCCAGGGGGCACTGAAGCTTTCTTT | CASSLGPGGTEAFF
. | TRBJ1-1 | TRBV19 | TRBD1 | TGTGCCAGTAAAGTGCAGGGGGGTGACACTGAAGCTTTCTTT | CASKVQGGDTEAFF
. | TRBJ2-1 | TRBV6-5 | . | TGTGCCAGCAGGGGCATGGGGGGGCGACGGGATGAGCAGTTCTTC | CASRGMGGRRDEQFF
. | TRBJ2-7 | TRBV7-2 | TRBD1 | TGTGCCAGCAGCTTTGGGACAGGGGCGGGCGAGCAGTACTTC | CASSFGTGAGEQYF
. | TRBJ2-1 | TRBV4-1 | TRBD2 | TGCGCCAGCAGCCAAGGGCTAGCGGGCGCCTACAATGAGCAGTTCTTC | CASSQGLAGAYNEQFF
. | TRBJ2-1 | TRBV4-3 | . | TGCGCCAGCAGCCAAGATTTCGTCGAGTACAATGAGCAGTTCTTC | CASSQDFVEYNEQFF
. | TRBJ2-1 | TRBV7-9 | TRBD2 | TGTGCCAGCAGCTCGGGACTAAACAATGAGCAGTTCTTC | CASSSGLNNEQFF
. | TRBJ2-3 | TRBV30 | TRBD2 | TGTGCCTGGAGCGAACTAGCGGGAGAAGGTACGCAGTATTTT | CAWSELAGEGTQYF
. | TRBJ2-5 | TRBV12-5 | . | TGTGCTAGTGGTCCGGAGACAGAGACCCAGTACTTC | CASGPETETQYF
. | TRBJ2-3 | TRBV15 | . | TGTGCCACCAGCCGGGTCCGGGGGGATACGCAGTATTTT | CATSRVRGDTQYF
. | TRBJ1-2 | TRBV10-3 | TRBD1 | TGTGCCATCAGTGAGCGGACAGGGCACTATGGCTACACCTTC | CAISERTGHYGYTF
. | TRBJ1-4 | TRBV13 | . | TGTGCCAGCAGCGCATACGACAGTGGGGAAAAACTGTTTTTT | CASSAYDSGEKLFF
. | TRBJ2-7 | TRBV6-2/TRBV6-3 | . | TGTGCCAGCAGTCCCTCCCCCAGCTACGAGCAGTACTTC | CASSPSPSYEQYF
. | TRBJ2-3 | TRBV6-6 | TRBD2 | TGTGCCAGCAGTGGGACTAGCACCTACACAGATACGCAGTATTTT | CASSGTSTYTDTQYF
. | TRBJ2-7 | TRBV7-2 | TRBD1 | TGTGCCAGCAGCTATGGACAGGGAGGTATCTACGAGCAGTACTTC | CASSYGQGGIYEQYF
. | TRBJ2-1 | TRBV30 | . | TGTGCCTGGAGTGGTTCCGGGATCGAGCAGTTCTTC | CAWSGSGIEQFF